This T cell receptor beta chain came from a study of CD8+ T cells in alopecia areata. Study-level findings and limits: Just one nonresponder means the tie between baseline CD8+ expansion and response stays uncertain. Relative to normal scalp, lesional scalp, especially alopecia totalis/universalis, showed higher clonality.

Germline lookup yields CDR1 PRHDT and CDR2 FYEKMQ (reference sequence). The ends were cut back, 0 bases at V and 6 bases at J, with 3 bases in the middle. The CDR3 totals 12 residues. Treatment here: oral pan-JAK inhibitor, 5-10 mg twice daily. Peripheral blood and lesional scalp punch biopsies came from alopecia areata patients. As the sequencing template, cDNA was produced by extracting RNA and reverse transcribing it. Produced via immunoSEQ multiplex PCR; TCRdb's table is partial and in-frame only. The sample records about 190,000 clones, about 60% being singletons. This clone was picked up a small number of times. Its specificity is not known. Different DNA sequences within this sample yield the same CDR3.

This sequence joins TRBV13 and TRBJ2-4; D ambiguous. The sequences come from CD8+ T cells sorted from blood, collected at week 24, from a patient treated with tofacitinib. The TCR sequence derives from a human donor with alopecia areata. The CDR3 is CASSLGRNIQYF. In nucleotides, the CDR3 is TGTGCCAGCAGCTTAGGCAGAAACATTCAGTACTTC. The entire variable domain, with the rest obtained from reference TRBV13 and TRBJ2-4, is as follows: AAGVIQSPRHLIKEKRETATLKCYPIPRHDTVYWYQQGPGQDPQFLISFYEKMQSDKGSIPDRFSAQQFSDYHSELNMSSLELGDSALYFCASSLGRNIQYFGAGTRLSVL.